Presented here are 7 T cell receptor beta chains from one specimen sequenced in a study of blood T cell repertoires in COVID-19. Data came from immunoSEQ multiplex PCR; TCRdb stores just in-frame clones and leaves some out. The table has about 220,000 clones, 84% seen once. The sequenced sample consisted of PBMCs or T cells enriched from blood (not recorded which). These receptors were obtained from a woman aged 35 to 49 who had recovered from COVID-19.

The chain combines TRBV5-4 with TRBJ2-7; 11 bases are a match to TRBD2. Germline V gene data show CDR1 as SGHNT and CDR2 as YYREEE (reference sequence). This CDR3 comprises 15 residues. Germline trimming cut 3 bases from V and 4 bases from J; bases unmatched to any gene: 6. CDR3 nucleotides: TGTGCCAGCAGCTCAGCTACTAGCGGGAGTTACGAGCAGTACTTC. Translating gives CASSSATSGSYEQYF.

This sequence joins TRBV6-5 and TRBJ1-4; 7 positions match TRBD1. The ends lost 6 bases at V and 8 bases at J; junction bases unmatched: 6. The CDR3 sequence is 13 residues long. Per the germline V gene, CDR1 is MNHEY and CDR2 is SVGAGI. The CDR3, as DNA: TGTGCCAGCAGAGGGTCAGGGGGAGAAAAACTGTTTTTT. Translation gives CASRGSGGEKLFF.

V and J are TRBV29-1 and TRBJ1-1; 9 bases match TRBD1. With 3 bases clipped from V and 6 bases from J, the junction kept 2 bases outside the gene matches. This CDR3 region has 12 residues. Germline-derived CDR1 and CDR2 are SQVTM and ANQGSEA. CDR3 amino acids: CSVERQGAEAFF. The CDR3 nucleotides are TGCAGCGTTGAGAGACAGGGGGCTGAAGCTTTCTTT.

The rearrangement uses TRBV9 and TRBJ2-1; 9 bases match TRBD1. Germline V gives CDR1 SGDLS, CDR2 YYNGEE. The CDR3 contains 16 residues. V shed 2 bases, J shed 4 bases, and the junction held 7 bases outside the gene matches. CDR3: CASSVTDRGPYNEQFF. In DNA form, the CDR3 reads TGTGCCAGCAGCGTCACGGACAGGGGCCCTTACAATGAGCAGTTCTTC.

The genes are TRBV5-8 and TRBJ2-3, with 9 bases that match TRBD2. Germline V gene data show CDR1 as SGHTS and CDR2 as YDEGEE. CDR3 length equals 14 residues. V lost 6 bases to trimming and J lost 4 bases; unmatched junction nucleotides: 6. The CDR3: CASNLAGRADTQYF. CDR3 in DNA: TGTGCCAGCAACCTAGCGGGAAGGGCAGATACGCAGTATTTT.

This chain links TRBV19 with TRBJ1-2; weak D call: TRBD1 (6 bases). The germline CDR1 and CDR2 sequences are LNHDA and SQIVND (reference sequence). The length of the CDR3 is 16 residues. Trimming shortened V by 5 bases and J by 1 base, and 17 bases separated the two germline ends. The DNA of the CDR3 is TGTGCCAGTAGTGCCAAGACAGGAGCCCTTAACTATGGCTACACCTTC. Amino acids: CASSAKTGALNYGYTF.

This rearrangement joins TRBV28 to TRBJ1-5; 12 nucleotides align to TRBD1. The CDR3 is 19 amino acids. Trimming cost V 7 bases and J 5 bases; bases outside gene matches: 18. Germline lookup yields CDR1 MDHEN and CDR2 SYDVKM. The CDR3 here is CASTPHGTGGGIGYQPQHF. DNA of the CDR3: TGTGCCAGCACCCCTCACGGGACAGGGGGCGGGATAGGATATCAGCCCCAGCATTTT.